A selection of T cell receptor beta chains follows, all from one sample in a study of cytomegalovirus exposure and HLA in healthy donors. Data came from immunoSEQ multiplex PCR; TCRdb stores just in-frame clones and leaves some out. The sample carries 100,000 to 150,000 clones, approximately 80% recorded once. Sequencing was carried out using PBMCs. The receptors stem from a young woman in good health and CMV-seronegative. The CDR3 runs from the conserved cysteine through the conserved F or W. The D gene is left open where the match is weak. The size field is filled for only some rows; it gives once, few, many or a size class.

DNA: TGTGCCAGTATTTTGAGAGGGAGAACCGGGGAGCTGTTTTTT; CDR3: CASILRGRTGELFF; size: NA; V: TRBV19; J: TRBJ2-2; D: NA; length: 14
DNA: TGTGCCAGCAGCCAAGTGGGACAGGGCTTTGAAAAACTGTTTTTT; CDR3: CASSQVGQGFEKLFF; size: NA; V: TRBV4-2; J: TRBJ1-4; D: TRBD1; length: 15
DNA: TGTGCCAGCAACATACAGGGTGGGGACACTGAAGCTTTCTTT; CDR3: CASNIQGGDTEAFF; size: NA; V: TRBV6-6; J: TRBJ1-1; D: NA; length: 14
DNA: TGTGCCTGGAGAGGGGCCGGGGAGCTGTTTTTT; CDR3: CAWRGAGELFF; size: NA; V: TRBV30; J: TRBJ2-2; D: NA; length: 11
DNA: TGCGCCAGCAGCTTGCGACAGGACTCCTATAATTCACCCCTCCACTTT; CDR3: CASSLRQDSYNSPLHF; size: once; V: TRBV5-1; J: TRBJ1-6; D: NA; length: 16
DNA: TGTGCCAGCAGTTCCGGGACAGCCACCGGGGAGCTGTTTTTT; CDR3: CASSSGTATGELFF; size: NA; V: TRBV6-1; J: TRBJ2-2; D: TRBD1; length: 14
DNA: TGTGCCAGCAGCCCAAACCTCCTTACTAGCGGGGGGTGGGACGAGCAGTTCTTC; CDR3: CASSPNLLTSGGWDEQFF; size: NA; V: TRBV7-3; J: TRBJ2-1; D: TRBD2; length: 18
DNA: TGCGCCAGCAGCTTGGCCCCCCACCCACTAGCGGGAAGGGACTCCCACACATCCTCCTACGAGCAGTACTTC; CDR3: CASSLAPHPLAGRDSHTSSYEQYF; size: NA; V: TRBV5-1; J: TRBJ2-7; D: TRBD2; length: 24
DNA: TGTGCCAGCAGCTCCGGACTAGCGGGAGTGAGGCAGTACTTC; CDR3: CASSSGLAGVRQYF; size: NA; V: TRBV7-2; J: TRBJ2-7; D: TRBD2; length: 14
DNA: TGTGCCAGTAATTCCCCCGCCTGGGGACAGATAAACTTTAACTATGGCTACACCTTC; CDR3: CASNSPAWGQINFNYGYTF; size: NA; V: TRBV19; J: TRBJ1-2; D: TRBD1; length: 19
DNA: TGCGCCAGCAGCCAAGAGGGCGGGGGATTAGACACTGAAGCTTTCTTT; CDR3: CASSQEGGGLDTEAFF; size: NA; V: TRBV4-1; J: TRBJ1-1; D: NA; length: 16
DNA: TGCGCCAGCAGCTCTTCTAGCACAGATACGCAGTATTTT; CDR3: CASSSSSTDTQYF; size: NA; V: TRBV5-1; J: TRBJ2-3; D: NA; length: 13
DNA: TGCGCCAGCAGCCAAGATACACAGGGGAGTACAGGTGGCTACACCTTC; CDR3: CASSQDTQGSTGGYTF; size: NA; V: TRBV4-3; J: TRBJ1-2; D: TRBD1; length: 16
DNA: TGCAGCGTCCGTGGACTAGCGGGAGTGACAGATACGCAGTATTTT; CDR3: CSVRGLAGVTDTQYF; size: NA; V: TRBV29-1; J: TRBJ2-3; D: TRBD2; length: 15
DNA: TGTGCCAGCAGTGTGAATGGAGCGGAAGAGACCCAGTACTTC; CDR3: CASSVNGAEETQYF; size: NA; V: TRBV6-1; J: TRBJ2-5; D: NA; length: 14
DNA: TGCGCCAGCAGCCAACCCGACAGGGATGAGCAGTTCTTC; CDR3: CASSQPDRDEQFF; size: NA; V: TRBV4-3; J: TRBJ2-1; D: TRBD1; length: 13
DNA: TGTGCCAGCAGCCCCCAGTGGGCTGACACCGGGGAGCTGTTTTTT; CDR3: CASSPQWADTGELFF; size: NA; V: TRBV7-9; J: TRBJ2-2; D: NA; length: 15
DNA: TGCGCCAGCAGCTTGGGGACTAGCGGGAGGTGGAATACGCAGTATTTT; CDR3: CASSLGTSGRWNTQYF; size: NA; V: TRBV5-1; J: TRBJ2-3; D: TRBD2; length: 16
DNA: TGTGCCAGCAGCCGGACAGGGACCCTCTACGAGCAGTACTTC; CDR3: CASSRTGTLYEQYF; size: NA; V: TRBV5-4; J: TRBJ2-7; D: TRBD1; length: 14
DNA: TGTGCCAGCAGCTTTTCGGGACTGTTCACAGATACGCAGTATTTT; CDR3: CASSFSGLFTDTQYF; size: NA; V: TRBV7-6; J: TRBJ2-3; D: NA; length: 15
DNA: TGCGCCAGCAGCCAAGCCAGTTACAATGAGCAGTTCTTC; CDR3: CASSQASYNEQFF; size: NA; V: TRBV4-1; J: TRBJ2-1; D: NA; length: 13
DNA: TGTGCCACCAGTGGGGACACTTACCTGGAAGCTTTCTTT; CDR3: CATSGDTYLEAFF; size: NA; V: TRBV15; J: TRBJ1-1; D: NA; length: 13
DNA: TGTGCCAGCAGGTGGGGACTAGCGGAGTACAATGAGCAGTTCTTC; CDR3: CASRWGLAEYNEQFF; size: few; V: TRBV5-4; J: TRBJ2-1; D: TRBD2; length: 15
DNA: TGCAGTGCTACTTTTTACACTGAAGCTTTCTTT; CDR3: CSATFYTEAFF; size: NA; V: TRBV20-1; J: TRBJ1-1; D: NA; length: 11
DNA: TGTGCCACCAGCACAGGTTCCACTCCCTTCAGGAACGAAAAACTGTTTTTT; CDR3: CATSTGSTPFRNEKLFF; size: once; V: TRBV15; J: TRBJ1-4; D: NA; length: 17